The entry below describes one TCR beta chain. Its antigen is as yet unknown. Primers: 60 Vbeta forward and 13 Jbeta reverse. Assay: immunoSEQ multiplex PCR; the TCRdb copy retains only in-frame clones and omits some. The sample includes about 130,000 clones, 70% to 85% of them seen just once. The data are from a study of cytomegalovirus exposure and HLA in healthy donors. Study findings and constraints: TCR beta V- and J-gene trimming, according to a later analysis, was linked to a missense DCLRE1C variant. Cytomegalovirus-associated TCR beta chains were listed, numbering over 150.

This receptor was obtained from a boy aged 5-17 years in good health and CMV-seronegative. The specimen sequenced was PBMCs.

CDR3 DNA sequence: TGCGCCAGCAGCGCTCCGCCAGGGACAGCTACTAACTATGGCTACACCTTC. This translates into CASSAPPGTATNYGYTF. This chain joins TRBV5-1 and TRBJ1-2, with 7 bases that match TRBD1. V lost 4 bases, J lost 0 bases, and 12 bases stayed unmatched. Germline assignment: CDR1 SGHRS and CDR2 YFSETQ. This CDR3 spans 17 amino acids.